This TCR beta chain was obtained from a study of blood T cells in healthy people across ages. General study results and limits: Age showed a roughly linear inverse relationship with TCR beta diversity per million T cells.

With a J-beta primer mix and a sample-barcoded 5' primer, a second PCR ran roughly 6 to 11 cycles. TCRdb re-called the 5' RACE reads through MiXCR, storing one row per CDR3 protein. The table has around 1.7 million distinct CDR3 sequences, roughly 30% seen once; the top ten hold 7.7%. Germline CDR1 is MNHEY and CDR2 is SVGAGI. This CDR3 spans 15 amino acids. Trimming took 3 bases from V and 0 from J, leaving 12 bases between them. On this clonotype: Its cognate antigen is unknown.

The study isolated at least 6.5 million PBMCs from each sample. Each sample yielded at least 5 micrograms of PBMC total RNA. The chain carries TRBV6-5 and TRBJ2-7; maybe TRBD1 (6 bases). Sequences were obtained from blood. This receptor was obtained from a woman aged 25 to 45 in good health. The CDR3 region is CASSYSRQDSYEQYF. The CDR3 DNA is TGTGCCAGCAGTTATTCTCGACAGGACTCCTACGAGCAGTACTTC.